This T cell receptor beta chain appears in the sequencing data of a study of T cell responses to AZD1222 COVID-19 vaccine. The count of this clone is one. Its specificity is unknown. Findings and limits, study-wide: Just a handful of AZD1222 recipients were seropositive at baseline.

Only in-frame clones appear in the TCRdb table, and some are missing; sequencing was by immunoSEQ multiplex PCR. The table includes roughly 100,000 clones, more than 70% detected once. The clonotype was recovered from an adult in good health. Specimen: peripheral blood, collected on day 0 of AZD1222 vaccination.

CDR3 region: CASLRDMNTEAFF. DNA for the CDR3: TGTGCCAGCCTCAGGGACATGAACACTGAAGCTTTCTTT. The chain carries TRBV18 and TRBJ1-1; a weak D match, TRBD1 (6 bases). This CDR3 comprises 13 residues. The germline CDR1 and CDR2 sequences are KGHSH and LQKENI. V dropped 8 bases and J dropped 0 bases, with 10 bases sitting between them. Filled out from reference TRBV18 and TRBJ1-1, the complete variable domain reads NAGVMQNPRHLVRRRGQEARLRCSPMKGHSHVYWYRQLPEEGLKFMVYLQKENIIDESGMPKERFSAEFPKEGPSILRIQQVVRGDSAAYFCASLRDMNTEAFFGQGTRLTVV.